This is a list of T cell receptor beta chains from one sample in a study of blood T cell repertoires in COVID-19. The method was immunoSEQ multiplex PCR; TCRdb's version includes in-frame clones alone and lacks a portion of them. The repertoire has under 200,000 clones, 70% to 90% of them found once; the top ten carry 4.5% to 5%. The sequencing input was peripheral blood. Every receptor here comes from a woman aged 80 or over with acute or convalescent COVID-19. The CDR3 runs from the conserved cysteine through the conserved F or W. Fields, in order: clone size, V gene, CDR3 length, D gene, J gene, CDR3 DNA, CDR3 protein. The D gene is left open where the match is weak. The size entry is marked missing in some rows and otherwise reads once, few, many or a size class.

size: -
V: TRBV19
length: 18
D: -
J: TRBJ2-6
DNA: TGTGCCAGTAGTGTCGACTACCTAGCCTTCTCTGGGGCCAACGTCCTGACTTTC
CDR3: CASSVDYLAFSGANVLTF

size: -
V: TRBV2
length: 14
D: -
J: TRBJ2-5
DNA: TGTGCCAGCAGTGGGAGCAGGGGGGAAGAGACCCAGTACTTC
CDR3: CASSGSRGEETQYF

size: -
V: TRBV12-3/TRBV12-4
length: 12
D: TRBD1
J: TRBJ1-3
DNA: TGTGCCAGCAGTTTAAACGGCTGGGACAGGTTTTTT
CDR3: CASSLNGWDRFF

size: -
V: TRBV7-2
length: 15
D: TRBD2
J: TRBJ2-7
DNA: TGTGCCAGCAGCCCTGGACTAGCGGAGGCCTACGAGCAGTACTTC
CDR3: CASSPGLAEAYEQYF

size: -
V: TRBV13
length: 13
D: -
J: TRBJ1-2
DNA: TGTGCCAGCAGCTTAACAGGCGACTATGGCTACACCTTC
CDR3: CASSLTGDYGYTF

size: -
V: TRBV19
length: 14
D: -
J: TRBJ2-2
DNA: TGTGCCAGTAGTATAACAGGGATCGCCGGGGAGCTGTTTTTT
CDR3: CASSITGIAGELFF

size: -
V: TRBV28
length: 14
D: TRBD1
J: TRBJ1-5
DNA: TGTGCCAGCAGTTTAGGGACAGACAATCAGCCCCAGCATTTT
CDR3: CASSLGTDNQPQHF

size: few
V: TRBV5-4
length: 15
D: -
J: TRBJ1-3
DNA: TGTGCCAGCAGCTTGGTCGCCCCGGGAAGGAACACCATATATTTT
CDR3: CASSLVAPGRNTIYF

size: -
V: TRBV7-9
length: 16
D: -
J: TRBJ2-7
DNA: TGTGCCAGCAGTCCTTCCGGTTCCCGGAGGATCTACGAGCAGTACTTC
CDR3: CASSPSGSRRIYEQYF

size: -
V: TRBV4-3
length: 14
D: -
J: TRBJ1-2
DNA: TGCGCCAGCAGCCAAGATCTATCGGACTATGGCTACACCTTC
CDR3: CASSQDLSDYGYTF

size: -
V: TRBV19
length: 14
D: -
J: TRBJ1-6
DNA: TGTGCCAGTATCGGGAGCTCCTATAATTCACCCCTCCACTTT
CDR3: CASIGSSYNSPLHF

size: -
V: TRBV27
length: 14
D: -
J: TRBJ1-1
DNA: TGTGCCAGCACTTCGGGGTTTTGGGACACTGAAGCTTTCTTT
CDR3: CASTSGFWDTEAFF

size: once
V: TRBV27
length: 15
D: -
J: TRBJ2-4
DNA: TGTGCCGGCAGTTTACAGGGAAAGGCCAAAAACATTCAGTACTTC
CDR3: CAGSLQGKAKNIQYF

size: -
V: TRBV27
length: 18
D: TRBD1
J: TRBJ2-1
DNA: TGTGCCAGCAGTAATAGAGGGACAGGTTGGTTCGGTGTCAATGAGCAGTTCTTC
CDR3: CASSNRGTGWFGVNEQFF

size: -
V: TRBV5-1
length: 14
D: -
J: TRBJ1-1
DNA: TGCGCCAGCAGCTTGAGCAGTTTTGCGGGTGAAGCTTTCTTT
CDR3: CASSLSSFAGEAFF

size: -
V: TRBV6-5
length: 15
D: -
J: TRBJ2-6
DNA: TGTGCCAGCAGCCGAGGGTTACCTGGGGCCAACGTCCTGACTTTC
CDR3: CASSRGLPGANVLTF

size: -
V: TRBV4-3
length: 16
D: -
J: TRBJ2-1
DNA: TGCGCCAGCAGCAAACGGCGGGAAGATGGGGACAATGAGCAGTTCTTC
CDR3: CASSKRREDGDNEQFF

size: -
V: TRBV5-6
length: 16
D: TRBD2
J: TRBJ2-2
DNA: TGTGCCAGCAGCTTGTACGGGGTAGCGGGCACCGGGGAGCTGTTTTTT
CDR3: CASSLYGVAGTGELFF

size: -
V: TRBV15
length: 15
D: TRBD1
J: TRBJ2-1
DNA: TGTGCCACCAGCCCCCGGGACAGGGACAGCAATGAGCAGTTCTTC
CDR3: CATSPRDRDSNEQFF

size: once
V: TRBV28
length: 18
D: -
J: TRBJ2-7
DNA: TGTGCCAGCAGTTTGGTCCTAGTATTGGGGAGTCCCGCCTACGAGCAGTACTTC
CDR3: CASSLVLVLGSPAYEQYF

size: -
V: TRBV29-1
length: 13
D: -
J: TRBJ1-1
DNA: TGCAGCGGTGGTATCGGGATGAACACTGAAGCTTTCTTT
CDR3: CSGGIGMNTEAFF

size: few
V: TRBV3-1/TRBV3-2
length: 15
D: TRBD1
J: TRBJ1-2
DNA: TGTGCCAGCAGCCGCGGGACAGGGGATAACTATGGCTACACCTTC
CDR3: CASSRGTGDNYGYTF

size: -
V: TRBV6-5
length: 11
D: -
J: TRBJ2-2
DNA: TGTGCCAGCAGTTACGCGGGGGAGCTGTTTTTT
CDR3: CASSYAGELFF

size: -
V: TRBV29-1
length: 12
D: TRBD1
J: TRBJ1-2
DNA: TGCAGCGTTCAGGACAGGGCGGGTGGCTACACCTTC
CDR3: CSVQDRAGGYTF

size: -
V: TRBV2
length: 14
D: -
J: TRBJ1-2
DNA: TGTGCCAGCAGCCCCGCGGGGTTTCGCCGTGGCTACACCTTC
CDR3: CASSPAGFRRGYTF

size: -
V: TRBV7-9
length: 13
D: -
J: TRBJ2-7
DNA: TGTGCCAGCAGCTCGGTATCAGGCTACGAGCAGTACTTC
CDR3: CASSSVSGYEQYF

size: once
V: TRBV6-2/TRBV6-3
length: 18
D: -
J: TRBJ2-2
DNA: TGTGCCAGCAGTTACTTGGCGGGACAGACATCGAACACCGGGGAGCTGTTTTTT
CDR3: CASSYLAGQTSNTGELFF

size: -
V: TRBV25-1
length: 13
D: TRBD1
J: TRBJ1-1
DNA: TGTGCCAGCAGGGAGACAGGGTCAGACGAAGCTTTCTTT
CDR3: CASRETGSDEAFF

size: once
V: TRBV7-9
length: 16
D: TRBD2
J: TRBJ2-1
DNA: TGTGCCAGCCCCCATGGGGCTAGCGGGAGGGTCGATGAGCAGTTCTTC
CDR3: CASPHGASGRVDEQFF

size: once
V: TRBV4-2
length: 17
D: TRBD1
J: TRBJ1-1
DNA: TGTGCCAGCAGCCAACGGGGGACAGGGGGCCTGAACACTGAAGCTTTCTTT
CDR3: CASSQRGTGGLNTEAFF

size: -
V: TRBV5-3
length: 15
D: -
J: TRBJ1-4
DNA: TGTGCCAGAAGCTTGATTTGGGACTTAAATGAAAAACTGTTTTTT
CDR3: CARSLIWDLNEKLFF

size: -
V: TRBV2
length: 17
D: TRBD2
J: TRBJ2-4
DNA: TGTGCCAGCAGGAAAGGACTAGCGGGGTTCAGAGAGAACATTCAGTACTTC
CDR3: CASRKGLAGFRENIQYF

size: -
V: TRBV7-3
length: 15
D: -
J: TRBJ2-3
DNA: TGTGCCAGCAGCTTAATCGGTACTGGAGGAAATACGCAGTATTTT
CDR3: CASSLIGTGGNTQYF

size: -
V: TRBV11-2
length: 13
D: TRBD1
J: TRBJ1-2
DNA: TGTGCCAGCAGCCCCGGACAGGGCTCTGGCTACACCTTC
CDR3: CASSPGQGSGYTF

size: -
V: TRBV6-4
length: 15
D: TRBD1
J: TRBJ1-2
DNA: TGTGCCAGCAGTGACTTTCCGGACAGGGGTCTCGGCTACACCTTC
CDR3: CASSDFPDRGLGYTF

size: -
V: TRBV29-1
length: 12
D: -
J: TRBJ2-3
DNA: TGCAGCGTTGTCGGGGTCACAGATACGCAGTATTTT
CDR3: CSVVGVTDTQYF

size: -
V: TRBV20-1
length: 11
D: -
J: TRBJ1-5
DNA: TGCAGTGCTAGCACGGGTCAGCCCCAGCATTTT
CDR3: CSASTGQPQHF

size: -
V: TRBV30
length: 14
D: -
J: TRBJ2-1
DNA: TGTGCCGGAGGGCTCCGCGGGGATAACAATGAGCAGTTCTTC
CDR3: CAGGLRGDNNEQFF

size: -
V: TRBV27
length: 15
D: TRBD1
J: TRBJ2-4
DNA: TGTGCCAGCAGTCCGGACAGGGACAGGGGGAACATTCAGTACTTC
CDR3: CASSPDRDRGNIQYF

size: few
V: TRBV4-3
length: 14
D: -
J: TRBJ2-7
DNA: TGCGCCAGCAGCCAGGGGACAAATTTATACGAGCAGTACTTC
CDR3: CASSQGTNLYEQYF

size: -
V: TRBV29-1
length: 14
D: TRBD1
J: TRBJ2-1
DNA: TGCAGCCACGACAGGGCGAGCTCCTACAATGAGCAGTTCTTC
CDR3: CSHDRASSYNEQFF

size: -
V: TRBV6-6
length: 16
D: -
J: TRBJ2-1
DNA: TGTGCCAGCAGTCGGAGCGGAGGTAGCTCCTACAATGAGCAGTTCTTC
CDR3: CASSRSGGSSYNEQFF

size: once
V: TRBV6-5
length: 13
D: TRBD1
J: TRBJ1-2
DNA: TGTGCCAGCAATGTCAGGGGGCGAGGTGGCTACACCTTC
CDR3: CASNVRGRGGYTF

size: -
V: TRBV5-1
length: 14
D: -
J: TRBJ2-1
DNA: TGCGCCAGCAGCCCTGGCGGGGAATTGAGGGAGCAGTTCTTC
CDR3: CASSPGGELREQFF

size: -
V: TRBV7-9
length: 15
D: -
J: TRBJ2-3
DNA: TGTGCCAGCAGCAGACAAGCATCCAGCACAGATACGCAGTATTTT
CDR3: CASSRQASSTDTQYF

size: -
V: TRBV18
length: 14
D: -
J: TRBJ1-1
DNA: TGTGCCAGCTCACCCCTCGGGGGTAACACTGAAGCTTTCTTT
CDR3: CASSPLGGNTEAFF

size: -
V: TRBV2
length: 15
D: TRBD1
J: TRBJ2-2
DNA: TGTGCCAGCAGTGCGGGGACAGGTTACACCGGGGAGCTGTTTTTT
CDR3: CASSAGTGYTGELFF

size: -
V: TRBV29-1
length: 13
D: TRBD1
J: TRBJ2-5
DNA: TGCAGCGCTATGGGGACAGCACAAGAGACCCAGTACTTC
CDR3: CSAMGTAQETQYF

size: -
V: TRBV18
length: 17
D: TRBD1
J: TRBJ1-2
DNA: TGTGCCAGCTCAACGGGACAGGGGGCTGGGACTAACTATGGCTACACCTTC
CDR3: CASSTGQGAGTNYGYTF

size: few
V: TRBV5-8
length: 13
D: -
J: TRBJ2-7
DNA: TGTGCCAGCAGCAAGACAGCAACCTACGAGCAGTACTTC
CDR3: CASSKTATYEQYF

size: -
V: TRBV28
length: 14
D: -
J: TRBJ2-4
DNA: TGTGCCAGCAGTCAGAACCTAGCCAAAAACATTCAGTACTTC
CDR3: CASSQNLAKNIQYF